This paragraph reports one T cell receptor (beta chain). This record comes from a study of shared clonotypes between healthy human individuals. The repertoire was sequenced with immunoSEQ multiplex PCR; TCRdb's copy has only in-frame clones and lacks some. The sample has around 2,100,000 clones, about 95% seen once. Positively selected for CCR7, the CD45RO-negative cells used as naive CD8 cells excluded terminally differentiated effector memory CD45RA+ cells. Study donors comprised healthy, HIV-negative adults devoid of recent acute infection or vaccination. The TCR was taken from a young man in good health. Material: naive CD8+ T cells sorted from blood.

CDR3 in amino acids: CASSFAGGSSSYEQYF. CDR3 DNA: TGTGCCAGCAGCTTCGCCGGGGGGTCTAGCTCCTACGAGCAGTACTTC. This sequence joins TRBV5-4 and TRBJ2-7; 7 bases align to TRBD2. CDR3 size: 16 residues. Germline V lookup: CDR1 SGHNT, CDR2 YYREEE (reference sequence). With V trimmed by 2 bases and J by 0 bases, 8 bases remained unmatched.